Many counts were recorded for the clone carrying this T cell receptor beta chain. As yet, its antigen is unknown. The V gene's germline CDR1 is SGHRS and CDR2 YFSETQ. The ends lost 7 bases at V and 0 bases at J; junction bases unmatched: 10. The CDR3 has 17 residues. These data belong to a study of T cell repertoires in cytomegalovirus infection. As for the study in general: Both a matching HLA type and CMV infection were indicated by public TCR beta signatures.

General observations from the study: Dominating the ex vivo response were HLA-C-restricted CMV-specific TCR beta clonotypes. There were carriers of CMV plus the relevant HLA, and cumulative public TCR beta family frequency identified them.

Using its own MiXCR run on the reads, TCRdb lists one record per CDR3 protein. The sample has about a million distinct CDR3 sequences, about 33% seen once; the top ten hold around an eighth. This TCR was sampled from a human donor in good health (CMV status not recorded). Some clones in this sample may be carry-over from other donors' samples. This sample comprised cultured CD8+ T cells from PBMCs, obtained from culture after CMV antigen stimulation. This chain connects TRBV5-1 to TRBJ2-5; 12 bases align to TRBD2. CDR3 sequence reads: CASELGLAGPYQETQYF. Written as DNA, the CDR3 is TGCGCCAGCGAGCTTGGACTAGCGGGGCCGTACCAAGAGACCCAGTACTTC.